A selection of T cell receptor beta chains follows, all from one sample in a study of neurological immune-mediated disorders. Each CDR3 protein gets one entry after TCRdb re-called the 5' RACE reads with MiXCR. Among about 70,000 distinct CDR3 sequences listed, 2.5% to 3.5% were seen once. Sequenced sample: PBMCs. Receptor source: a woman aged 50 to 65 with multiple sclerosis. Both conserved end residues are part of each CDR3. A D gene is named only where the DNA matches it firmly. Clone sizes are given selectively: once, few, many, or a class where the clone is expanded.

abundance	v_gene	d_gene	j_gene	CDR3nt	CDR3aa
many	TRBV7-2	TRBD2	TRBJ2-2	TGTGCCAGCAGCTTGTTTAGCGGGAGGGGGGGAACCGGGGAGCTGTTTTTT	CASSLFSGRGGTGELFF
many	TRBV20-1	-	TRBJ1-1	TGCAGTGCTAGAGATTCGGCTCAGACGTTTGAAGCTTTCTTT	CSARDSAQTFEAFF
medium-sized	TRBV20-1	TRBD2	TRBJ2-5	TGCAGTGCTTCGGGACTAGAAACCCAGTACTTC	CSASGLETQYF
few	TRBV5-1	-	TRBJ1-4	TGCGCCAGCCAGTCGGATGGGGGTGAAAAACTGTTTTTT	CASQSDGGEKLFF
many	TRBV7-6	TRBD2	TRBJ2-1	TGTGCCAGCAGCTCCAGTTGGCTAGCGGGAGGGAGAAGGTACAATGAGCAGTTCTTC	CASSSSWLAGGRRYNEQFF
many	TRBV5-4	-	TRBJ1-1	TGTGCCAGCAGCCCGGATTGGGGGAGGGCGACTGAAGCTTTCTTT	CASSPDWGRATEAFF
many	TRBV28	TRBD1	TRBJ2-1	TGTGCCAGCAGTTCCCCCGACAGGGATAGTATCGATGAGCAGTTCTTC	CASSSPDRDSIDEQFF
many	TRBV5-1	-	TRBJ2-5	TGCGCCAGCAGCTTGGTTTTCGGGCGTGAGACCCAGTACTTC	CASSLVFGRETQYF
many	TRBV20-1	TRBD1	TRBJ2-2	TGCAGTGCTAGAGACAGAGGACAGGGGAGCACCGGGGAGCTGTTTTTT	CSARDRGQGSTGELFF
many	TRBV5-1	-	TRBJ2-1	TGCGCCAGCAGCCTCTACAGGGGGGGGACTAGCTCCTACAATGAGCAGTTCTTC	CASSLYRGGTSSYNEQFF
many	TRBV18	-	TRBJ2-1	TGTGCCAGCTCACGTGAGGCTTCTTCAAGCTCCTACAATGAGCAGTTCTTC	CASSREASSSSYNEQFF
-	TRBV4-3	-	TRBJ2-3	TGCGCCAGCAGCCAAGGGATGGGAGATACGCAGTATTTT	CASSQGMGDTQYF
many	TRBV12-3/TRBV12-4	-	TRBJ1-1	TGTGCCAGCAGTGTCCTCCGGGAGACTGAAGCTTTCTTT	CASSVLRETEAFF
many	TRBV24-1	-	TRBJ1-4	TGTGCCACCAGTGTAGGTGAAAAACTGTTTTTT	CATSVGEKLFF
many	TRBV7-9	-	TRBJ2-2	TGTGCCAGCAGCCCTTTACCCAGGGACACCGGGGAGCTGTTTTTT	CASSPLPRDTGELFF
many	TRBV6-6	-	TRBJ1-4	TGTGCCAGCAGCGCGGGAGCAACTAATGAAAAACTGTTTTTT	CASSAGATNEKLFF
many	TRBV14	TRBD2	TRBJ2-7	TGTGCCAGCAGCCGCCTAGCGGAGGAATACGAGCAGTACTTC	CASSRLAEEYEQYF
many	TRBV20-1	-	TRBJ1-4	TGCAGTGCCAGGGGAGGGGCAGGGTCGGTTGAAAAACTGTTTTTT	CSARGGAGSVEKLFF
many	TRBV5-5	-	TRBJ2-4	TGTGCCAGCAGCCGGCAGGGGGGAACGGCCAAAAACATTCAGTACTTC	CASSRQGGTAKNIQYF
many	TRBV20-1	-	TRBJ2-3	TGCAGTGCTAGAGTGGGAGATACGCAGTATTTT	CSARVGDTQYF
many	TRBV7-6	TRBD1	TRBJ2-2	TGTGCCAGCAGCACGGGGACAGAGAACACCGGGGAGCTGTTTTTT	CASSTGTENTGELFF
many	TRBV18	-	TRBJ2-7	TGTGCCAGCTCACCACCGGGAGTTTCCGAGCAGTACTTC	CASSPPGVSEQYF
-	TRBV11-3	TRBD2	TRBJ2-2	TGTGCCAGCAGCTCTGGGACTAGCGGGAGGTCCACCGGGGAGCTGTTTTTT	CASSSGTSGRSTGELFF
many	TRBV7-2	TRBD2	TRBJ2-5	TGTGCCAGCAGCGCCGGACTAGCGGGAGGTTGGGAGACCCAGTACTTC	CASSAGLAGGWETQYF
many	TRBV7-9	TRBD2	TRBJ2-1	TGTGCCAGCAAACGGGGGGGAGATGAGCAGTTCTTC	CASKRGGDEQFF
many	TRBV5-1	-	TRBJ2-5	TGCGCCAGCAGATTAGTGGTCGGAGAGACCCAGTACTTC	CASRLVVGETQYF
many	TRBV5-1	-	TRBJ2-1	TGCGCCAGCACCTCCGGCGGGGGCAGCTACAATGAGCAGTTCTTC	CASTSGGGSYNEQFF
many	TRBV5-1	-	TRBJ2-7	TGCGCCAGCAGCCTCCTTAAGGAAGGGTCCGAGCAGTACTTC	CASSLLKEGSEQYF
many	TRBV15	-	TRBJ1-4	TGTGCCACCAGCAGGAGGGGAGGGGCATCTAATGAAAAACTGTTTTTT	CATSRRGGASNEKLFF
many	TRBV20-1	-	TRBJ2-1	TGCAGTGCTGGGGGGGCTAGCAGGAATGAGCAGTTCTTC	CSAGGASRNEQFF
many	TRBV5-1	TRBD1	TRBJ1-2	TGCGCCAGCAGCATACAATCCGGGACAGGGGGGCATGGCTACACCTTC	CASSIQSGTGGHGYTF
many	TRBV5-1	TRBD1	TRBJ1-2	TGCGCCAGCAGCTTGTCAGGACAGGGATCGGATGGCTACACCTTC	CASSLSGQGSDGYTF
-	TRBV7-2	TRBD1	TRBJ2-1	TGTGCCAGCAGCCGACAGGGTGGAAATGAGCAGTTCTTC	CASSRQGGNEQFF
many	TRBV7-2	TRBD2	TRBJ2-7	TGTGCCAGCAGCTTAGCGTTCAGCGGGAGGTACCACGAGCAGTACTTC	CASSLAFSGRYHEQYF
many	TRBV24-1	-	TRBJ2-3	TGTGCCACCAGTGCAGTTGGTTTTCGCACAGATACGCAGTATTTT	CATSAVGFRTDTQYF
many	TRBV20-1	TRBD2	TRBJ2-7	TGCAGTGCTAGTGAGGGGACTAGGGGCTACGAGCAGTACTTC	CSASEGTRGYEQYF
many	TRBV5-1	-	TRBJ1-5	TGCGCCAGCAGCATGGAGGGAAGACAGCCCCAGCATTTT	CASSMEGRQPQHF
many	TRBV20-1	-	TRBJ2-2	TGCAGTGCTGAGTCCTTGGACGGTGGCACCGGGGAGCTGTTTTTT	CSAESLDGGTGELFF
few	TRBV7-7	-	TRBJ1-5	TGTGCCAGCGTAATCGGGTATTATAGCAATCAGCCCCAGCATTTT	CASVIGYYSNQPQHF
many	TRBV14	TRBD1	TRBJ1-5	TGTGCCAGCAGCCAAGGGGGGACAGGTCTTCAGCCCCAGCATTTT	CASSQGGTGLQPQHF
many	TRBV5-1	-	TRBJ2-1	TGCGCCAGCAGCTTGTTGGACAGAGCCTACAATGAGCAGTTCTTC	CASSLLDRAYNEQFF
many	TRBV4-3	-	TRBJ2-5	TGCGCCAGCAGCCAAGATTTAAAAGAGACCCAGTACTTC	CASSQDLKETQYF
many	TRBV6-1	-	TRBJ2-2	TGTGCCAGCAGTGGAGGGGTCGGGGAGCTGTTTTTT	CASSGGVGELFF
many	TRBV12-3/TRBV12-4	TRBD2	TRBJ2-5	TGTGCCAGCAGGGGTGTGAGCGGGGGCCACCAAGAGACCCAGTACTTC	CASRGVSGGHQETQYF
many	TRBV28	-	TRBJ2-7	TGTGCCAGCAGTTTCGCGCAGGGGAGTTTCGAGCAGTACTTC	CASSFAQGSFEQYF
many	TRBV3-1	-	TRBJ2-2	TGTGCCAGCAGCCAAGTGAGCGCCGGGGAGCTGTTTTTT	CASSQVSAGELFF
-	TRBV12-3/TRBV12-4	-	TRBJ1-5	TGTGCCAGCAGTCCTCTCTTAGGGGGCAATCAGCCCCAGCATTTT	CASSPLLGGNQPQHF
many	TRBV7-2	-	TRBJ1-3	TGTGCCAGCAGCCCCCTGGGGGAGAGTGGAAACACCATATATTTT	CASSPLGESGNTIYF
few	TRBV4-3	TRBD1	TRBJ2-1	TGCGCCAGCAGCCAAGATTCGACAGGGTCCTACAATGAGCAGTTCTTC	CASSQDSTGSYNEQFF
few	TRBV5-1	-	TRBJ2-5	TGCGCCAGCAGCGCGCTAAATTACGTGGAGACCCAGTACTTC	CASSALNYVETQYF
-	TRBV27	-	TRBJ2-3	TGTGCCAGCAGTTTAGGGAGGAGCACAGATACGCAGTATTTT	CASSLGRSTDTQYF
many	TRBV20-1	-	TRBJ1-3	TGCAGTGCTATACAACAGGATCGAAACACCATATATTTT	CSAIQQDRNTIYF
many	TRBV29-1	-	TRBJ2-3	TGCAGCGTTGATCGGACCACAGATACGCAGTATTTT	CSVDRTTDTQYF
many	TRBV20-1	TRBD2	TRBJ2-1	TGCAGTGCAATATCTGAACGGACTAGCGGGCCTTCTTTC	CSAISERTSGPSF
many	TRBV20-1	-	TRBJ2-7	TGCAGTGCTAGAGATCTGAGACTGGAGGTTGGCGAGCAGTACTTC	CSARDLRLEVGEQYF
many	TRBV28	TRBD1	TRBJ1-4	TGTGCCAGCAGTTTAACAGGGGTTAATGAAAAACTGTTTTTT	CASSLTGVNEKLFF
many	TRBV15	TRBD1	TRBJ2-5	TGTGCCACCAGCAGGGGACAGCGAAAAGGGGAGACCCAGTACTTC	CATSRGQRKGETQYF
many	TRBV20-1	TRBD1	TRBJ2-1	TGCAGTGCTCAACCGAGACAGGGGTGGAATGAGCAGTTCTTC	CSAQPRQGWNEQFF
many	TRBV4-3	-	TRBJ2-2	TGCGCCAGCAGCTTAGGATGGGCCGGGGAGCTGTTTTTT	CASSLGWAGELFF
many	TRBV10-3	TRBD2	TRBJ2-7	TGTGCCATCAGTGTCTTGACTAGCGGGAGTTCCGAGCAGTACTTC	CAISVLTSGSSEQYF